Below, 13 T cell receptor beta chains from the same sample are listed, as sequenced in a study of T cells in Graves' hyperthyroidism and ophthalmopathy. Amplification targeted TCR beta CDR3 regions from RNA transcripts. Initially, a first-round RT-PCR of the TCR CDR3 employed the HTBI primer set. TCRdb re-called the multiplex PCR reads with MiXCR, one entry per CDR3 protein. The table has fewer than 350,000 distinct CDR3 sequences, roughly 18% seen once. Source material: blood. The receptors shown here come from a woman between 45 and 60 years old with Graves' hyperthyroidism.

This clonotype was observed a handful of times. This rearrangement joins TRBV11-3 to TRBJ2-5; tentatively, D is TRBD1 or TRBD2 (6 bases each). Per the germline V gene, CDR1 is SGHNT and CDR2 is YENEEA. This CDR3 spans 13 amino acids. V was shortened by 3 bases and J by 7 bases, with 12 bases between the two germline ends. CDR3 region: CASSLGAGGTQYF. The CDR3 nucleotides read TGTGCCAGCAGCTTGGGGGCCGGGGGGACCCAGTACTTC.

This chain links TRBV2 with TRBJ2-3, with 7 bases fitting TRBD1. V lost 4 bases to trimming and J lost 3 bases; unmatched junction nucleotides: 7. Germline V lookup: CDR1 SNHLY, CDR2 FYNNEI. The CDR3 has 15 amino acids. The CDR3 nucleotides are TGTGCCAGCAGTGCCGGACAGGAAAGAACAGATACGCAGTATTTT. Its translation is CASSAGQERTDTQYF.

This clonotype came up many times. V gene TRBV6-5 combines with J gene TRBJ1-4, with a tentative D call TRBD1 (5 bases). The CDR3 is 16 residues long. The V end was cut by 3 bases, the J end by 0 bases, with 11 bases between. Germline V CDR1 and CDR2: MNHEY, SVGAGI. DNA for the CDR3: TGTGCCAGCAGTTATCAGGGTGGCGCAACTAATGAAAAACTGTTTTTT. As protein: CASSYQGGATNEKLFF.

As concerns this clonotype: Sequence at one end of the junction differs from germline and may be a read error. The rearrangement uses TRBV7-3 and TRBJ2-2, with 10 positions matching TRBD1. CDR1 and CDR2 (germline): SGHTA, FQGTGA. There are 16 residues in the CDR3. The CDR3 is CASSVTRDRGTGELFF. CDR3 sequence (DNA): TGTGCCAGCAGCGTAACTCGGGACAGGGGCACCGGGGAGCTGTTTTTT.

This clonotype was found many times. The chain uses TRBV28 and TRBJ2-7; TRBD2 matches 7 bases. Unmatched junction bases numbered 9, after V lost 5 bases and J lost 2 bases. CDR1 MDHEN and CDR2 SYDVKM come from the germline V gene. This CDR3 contains 15 residues. Here the CDR3 DNA reads TGTGCCAGCAGTCGGACCGGGACTATAACCTACGAGCAGTACTTC. It yields the protein CASSRTGTITYEQYF.

The V call is TRBV20-1, the J call TRBJ1-2, with 7 bases matching TRBD1. J gave up 5 bases and V 1 base, and 19 bases lay outside the gene matches. CDR3 length equals 18 residues. Germline CDR1 DFQATT, CDR2 SNEGSKA (reference sequence). The CDR3 here is CSARVGGGHFNENYGYTF. CDR3 in DNA: TGCAGTGCTAGAGTAGGAGGGGGCCACTTTAATGAAAATTATGGCTACACCTTC.

This clonotype has a count of ten or more. The chain uses TRBV20-1 and TRBJ2-5; D call uncertain. The CDR3 is 13 amino acids. The V gene lost 0 bases and the J gene lost 2 bases, with 7 bases spanning the gap. CDR1 and CDR2 (germline): DFQATT, SNEGSKA (reference sequence). The CDR3 protein is CSAREQQQETQYF. In DNA, the CDR3 is TGCAGTGCTAGAGAACAACAACAAGAGACCCAGTACTTC.

This clonotype was seen many times. The V gene is TRBV20-1, the J gene TRBJ2-7; 10 nucleotides align to TRBD1. The J segment lost 6 bases and the V segment lost 7 bases, leaving 6 bases of the junction unmatched. CDR3 length: 12 amino acids. The germline V gene has CDR1 DFQATT and CDR2 SNEGSKA (reference sequence). The CDR3 region is CSVRTGGSEQYF. CDR3 DNA: TGCAGTGTTCGGACAGGGGGTAGCGAGCAGTACTTC.

This clonotype was observed at least ten times. The chain joins TRBV7-3 to TRBJ2-5; D is ambiguous. Deletions cut 0 bases from V and 4 bases from J, with 6 bases between. This CDR3 contains 13 residues. Germline V lookup: CDR1 SGHTA, CDR2 FQGTGA. The CDR3, as DNA: TGTGCCAGCAGCTTAACGGGTGCAGAGACCCAGTACTTC. It codes for CASSLTGAETQYF. Based on the CDR3 plus reference TRBV7-3 and TRBJ2-5, the full variable domain is GAGVSQTPSNKVTEKGKYVELRCDPISGHTALYWYRQSLGQGPEFLIYFQGTGAADDSGLPNDRFFAVRPEGSVSTLKIQRTERGDSAVYLCASSLTGAETQYFGPGTRLLVL.

This clonotype was found many times. V is TRBV19 and J is TRBJ1-1; the D is unclear. CDR3 length equals 14 residues. Germline assignment: CDR1 LNHDA and CDR2 SQIVND (reference sequence). V was clipped by 7 bases and J by 1 base, with 13 bases between them. The CDR3 nucleotides are TGTGCCAGTAAAAGAAGAGGAGAGAACACTGAAGCTTTCTTT. It translates to CASKRRGENTEAFF. Variable domain in full (rest from reference TRBV19 and TRBJ1-1): DGGITQSPKYLFRKEGQNVTLSCEQNLNHDAMYWYRQDPGQGLRLIYYSQIVNDFQKGDIAEGYSVSREKKESFPLTVTSAQKNPTAFYLCASKRRGENTEAFFGQGTRLTVV.

CDR3 DNA sequence: TGTGCCAGCAGCTTACGGGGGTATGGGGGGGCTAGCGGACTTAGCACAGATACGCAGTATTTT. Amino acids: CASSLRGYGGASGLSTDTQYF. The chain has TRBV27 and TRBJ2-3, with D possibly TRBD2 on 7 matching bases. CDR3 length equals 21 residues. The germline V gene encodes CDR1 MNHEY and CDR2 SMNVEV (reference sequence). V was clipped by 6 bases and J by 0 bases, with 31 bases between them.

This clonotype was seen repeatedly, ten times or more. This sequence joins TRBV19 and TRBJ1-1; TRBD1 aligns across 9 bases. The germline V gene encodes CDR1 LNHDA and CDR2 SQIVND (reference sequence). The trim removed 8 bases at V and 6 bases at J, leaving 22 bases unmatched. This CDR3 comprises 18 residues. The CDR3 sequence: CASLPGQGSAGPKAEAFF. The CDR3 nucleotides read TGTGCCAGTCTACCGGGACAGGGTTCTGCGGGCCCGAAGGCTGAAGCTTTCTTT.

There are a few counts of this clonotype. The J gene is TRBJ2-6, the V gene TRBV5-1; unclear D gene. Germline assignment: CDR1 SGHRS and CDR2 YFSETQ. Trimming cost V 4 bases and J 1 base, with 21 bases left between them. CDR3 size: 19 residues. This CDR3 reads CASSPRWSEPFSGANVLTF. CDR3 DNA: TGCGCCAGCAGCCCGAGGTGGTCAGAGCCATTTTCTGGGGCCAACGTCCTGACTTTC.